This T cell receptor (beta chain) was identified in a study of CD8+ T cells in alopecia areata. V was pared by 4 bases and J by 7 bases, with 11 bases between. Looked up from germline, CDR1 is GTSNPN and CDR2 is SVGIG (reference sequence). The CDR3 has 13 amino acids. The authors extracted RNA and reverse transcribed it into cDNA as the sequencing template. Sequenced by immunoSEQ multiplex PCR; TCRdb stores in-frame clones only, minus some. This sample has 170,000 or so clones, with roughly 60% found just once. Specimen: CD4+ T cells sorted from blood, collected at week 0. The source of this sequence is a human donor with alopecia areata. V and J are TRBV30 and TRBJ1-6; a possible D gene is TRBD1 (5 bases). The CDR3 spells CAWNSQGNSPLHF. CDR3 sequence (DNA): TGTGCCTGGAATAGTCAGGGAAATTCACCCCTCCACTTT. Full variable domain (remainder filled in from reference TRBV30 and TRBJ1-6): SQTIHQWPATLVQPVGSPLSLECTVEGTSNPNLYWYRQAAGRGLQLLFYSVGIGQISSEVPQNLSASRPQDRQFILSSKKLLLSDSGFYLCAWNSQGNSPLHFGNGTRLTVT.